This TCR beta chain is from a study of cytomegalovirus exposure and HLA in healthy donors (dated by TCRdb to about 2017). With regard to the full study: An earlier analysis of some 600 of the donors reported approximately 280 Gb of sequence data and around 120 million unique TCR beta sequences obtained from about 200 million T cells. Among about 360 genotyped donors of the cohort, an average of around 240,000 unique TCR beta nucleotide sequences were sequenced per donor, about a sixth of them non-productive. The study combined high-throughput TCR immunosequencing, statistical association of individual TCRs with disease status, and machine learning to predict cytomegalovirus infection status. In a later genetic analysis, genome-wide SNP genotypes for about three fifths of the roughly 670 donors were used, and that subset was treated as a discovery cohort. About 310 gigabases of sequencing data and some 85 million unique TCR sequences were included in an early release covering 500 to 750 HLA-typed donors. A few DR-DQ haplotypes were handled as single units for association and clustering because linkage in the cohort was strong. The number of donors typed differed by locus, with about 629-630 for A, B, C, DRB1 and DQB1, around 500 for DQA1, approximately 580 for DPA1, and around 430 for DPB1. Of the roughly 390 genotyped donors, about 80% fell in the genetic ancestry cluster associated with self-reported Caucasian donors. All discovery cohort repertoires had been generated on a single sequencing platform. An earlier analysis of fewer than 750 of the donors used high-throughput TCR beta sequencing to judge whether each TCR beta V gene segment behaved as functional or pseudogenic. Donor age, sex, ethnicity and CMV serostatus were collected together with the repertoire data. The study aimed to test whether cataloging public T cell receptors could reveal signatures of past pathogen exposure. In addition to the first cohort of 666 subjects, a separate validation cohort of 130 or so different subjects was used. The T cell repertoires of 666 subjects were profiled by immunosequencing and related to cytomegalovirus serostatus. HLA typing covered class I and class II loci at four-digit resolution. The later analysis used no new phenotypic data to find candidate immune exposures, relying instead on TCR beta sequences and their occurrence across donors. A later analysis re-examined previously published TCR beta repertoires from just over 650 donors and added high-resolution HLA genotyping to investigate patterns of TCR occurrence. Results the study describes overall, beyond this receptor: A later analysis associated about 17,000 TCR beta sequences with specific HLA alleles at a false discovery rate of 0.05. Because HLA typing was missing for some donors at each locus, association tests included only the typed subset. In a later analysis, most CMV-associated TCR beta chains were found to appear HLA-restricted, with HLA associations seemingly driven largely by CMV exposure. In an earlier analysis of fewer than 750 of the donors, most TCR beta V segments were observed in productive rearrangements about 90% or about 30% of the time, broadly matching IMGT annotations. Correlated functional status among segregating V segments might be attributable to linkage disequilibrium, but an unknown experimental factor could not be ruled out. A later genetic analysis associated a missense DCLRE1C variant with V-gene and J-gene trimming of TCR beta chains, and an independent cohort replicated the association. Most TCR sequences were observed very rarely across donors, whereas some public TCRs were present in many individuals. It was suggested by the authors that the approach could potentially be generalized to other disease states and immunological phenotypes. In a later analysis, TCR association rates were found to vary across HLA loci, with the most associated TCRs seen for DRB1 alleles and the fewest for HLA-C alleles. Sequencing depth was assumed to be roughly uniform across donors in the presence/absence analyses, though that assumption may not hold. In a later analysis, several top co-occurrence clusters were reported to appear linked to parvovirus B19, influenza, CMV and Epstein-Barr virus. The study gave a list of 150 to 200 TCR beta chains associated with cytomegalovirus. When HLA alleles, especially DR and DQ, strongly co-occurred, TCR associations were difficult to assign to individual alleles. Because counts were too low, around 17 rarely observed V segments, including chromosome 9 orphons, were left out of the earlier analysis of over 550 of the donors. Compared with equally common non-associated chains, HLA-associated TCR beta chains in a later analysis were more clonally expanded and had lower generation probabilities. The sequencing pipeline was judged likely to have produced a cluster of highly shared sequence variants as a technical artifact. Because the 87-base-pair reads could not distinguish some IMGT-functional V segments, including TRBV6-2 and TRBV6-3, those segments were excluded. In a later genetic analysis, fewer N-insertions in productive TCRs were reported among donors in an Asian-associated ancestry cluster than the approximately 710-donor mean. In vitro tests confirmed that three of the cytomegalovirus-associated TCR beta chains recognize cytomegalovirus antigens. A further reported finding was that TCR beta sequences accurately predicted the HLA-A and HLA-B alleles for most subjects in the first cohort. The cohort was sequenced for TCR beta chains only, and without alpha or paired-chain data the features that could be detected were limited. The only immune exposure information available for the cohort was CMV serostatus. The classifier was reported to diagnose cytomegalovirus status with high specificity and sensitivity in both the original cohort and the validation cohort.

A word on this clone: Its antigen has not been determined. Base qualities are not provided; no much larger clone lies one nucleotide away.

The library was prepared using the immunoSEQ multiplex PCR assay. The multiplex PCR relied on a mix of 60 forward primers for TCR Vbeta segments and 13 reverse primers for TCR Jbeta segments. A multiplex PCR assay on genomic DNA amplified the CDR3 region of rearranged TCR beta genes. The Illumina HiSeq System was used to sequence the amplified TCR beta libraries as 87-base-pair reads. Processing in the source paper ran as follows. A later analysis tallied approximately 87 million unique TCR beta chains across the 666 repertoires, and roughly 11 million of those chains were shared by two or more donors. Raw reads were error-corrected and collapsed into unique sequences with a nearest-neighbor algorithm that merged closely related sequences to remove PCR and sequencing errors. Alignment of CDR3 sequences to IMGT reference sequences was used to assign V, D and J gene segments. For a sequence to be retained, at least a six-nucleotide match to both a V gene segment and a J gene segment was required. A rearrangement was called productive if the CDR3 had no stop codons and remained in frame with V and J, and every other rearrangement was called non-productive. Following IMGT convention, CDR3 was defined as the stretch from the second conserved V-encoded cysteine to the conserved J-encoded phenylalanine. Sequences without an unambiguous match to a single V gene segment were excluded from the earlier analysis of approximately 560 of the donors. An earlier analysis of over 450 of the donors classified V segments as functional when productive rearrangements were above 56.7% and as segregating when the standard deviation between donors was above 5%. A statistical classification framework was developed to diagnose cytomegalovirus status using the catalog of TCR beta chain sequences. A later analysis assigned V and J genes by comparing TCR nucleotide sequences with IMGT/GENE-DB human TR gene sequences. In a later analysis, CDR3 sequences and most-parsimonious VDJ recombination scenarios were assigned using the TCRdist pipeline. In a later analysis, every TCR beta chain was defined by the combination of its CDR3 amino acid sequence and its V-gene family, and reads without a unique V-gene family were dropped. A later analysis removed 592 highly shared, low-generation-probability nucleotide sequences to deal with suspected cross-contamination and a sequencing artifact. In a later analysis, a clonal expansion index was calculated for each public chain from normalized within-repertoire ranks of inferred template counts. In a later analysis, generation probabilities were computed with a VDJ recombination model fitted to out-of-frame rearrangements, and the resulting probabilities were checked against IGoR. A later analysis scored TCR-TCR, TCR-HLA and TCR-CMV co-occurrence with hypergeometric tests, applying a repertoire-size bias correction to TCR pairs. False discovery rates were estimated in a later analysis by permuting HLA or CMV assignments 20 times. In a later analysis, co-occurring TCRs were grouped using DBSCAN, and TCRdist sequence similarity was added for clustering within HLA-allele-positive subsets. For co-occurrence clustering, repertoires with fewer than 30,000 or more than 120,000 public chains were excluded, along with five repertoires with anomalous nucleotide sharing. The table comes from immuneACCESS by way of TCRdb, which keeps in-frame sequences with V and J called. Part of the clones is missing from these tables; in studies checked, under half for an unresolved V gene and the rest for unknown reasons. V and J calls and clone size come straight from that table; D and trimming were deduced from the DNA. This sample gives under 200,000 clones in total; roughly 79% of them show up just once. 7% of the sample is taken by the ten largest.

The germline V gene supplies CDR1 SGDLS and CDR2 YYNGEE. The CDR3 runs 17 amino acids, cysteine and phenylalanine included. The DNA shown is the 51-base CDR3, in frame from base 1. V is trimmed back by 2 bases and J by 6 bases, and the junction contains 11 bases that no gene match accounts for. The cohort was made up of 500 to 850 healthy bone marrow donors. At the time of sampling, every cohort member was nominally healthy, though immune exposures that went unrecorded were likely present. The donor tested CMV seropositive and was one of the 289 seropositive cohort members. A peripheral blood sample was provided by each donor, and peripheral blood mononuclear cells were used for TCR beta sequencing. The Qiagen DNeasy Blood Extraction Kit was used to extract genomic DNA from the blood cell samples.

The rearranged chain carries TRBV9 and TRBJ2-3, and 11 junction bases match TRBD2. Sequenced: PBMCs. This TCR was sampled from a woman between 40 and 55 years old in good health and CMV-seropositive. CDR3 sequence: CASSVVSGGASEDTQYF. The DNA sequence reads TGTGCCAGCAGCGTCGTTAGCGGGGGGGCGAGCGAGGATACGCAGTATTTT.